What follows are 6 T cell receptor beta chains derived from one specimen sequenced in a study of human T cells and chemical hapten exposure. TCRdb itself ran the RACE reads through MiXCR, one entry per CDR3 protein. Of tens of thousands of distinct CDR3 sequences listed, around 10% are singletons. Time point: patch test 3, about 24 weeks after DPC sensitization. Treatment indicated: therapeutic diphenylcyclopropenone sensitization with weekly scalp DPC. Sequenced material: whole blood, taken in connection with sensitization to the hapten diphenylcyclopropenone (DPC). The receptors derive from a woman in her 50s with alopecia areata. Some clones in this sample may be carry-over from other donors' samples.

V and J are TRBV7-8 and TRBJ2-7; D assignment may be TRBD1 or TRBD2 (5 bases each). V dropped 1 base and J dropped 4 bases, with 14 bases sitting between them. The length of the CDR3 is 15 residues. The V gene's germline CDR1 is SGHVS and CDR2 FQNEAQ. This chain's CDR3 is CASSLGDGLRYEQYF. The CDR3, as DNA: TGTGCCAGCAGCTTAGGGGACGGTCTCCGATACGAGCAGTACTTC.

This clonotype was observed a few times. The CDR3 here is CASSFQGTTNEKLFF. In DNA, the CDR3 is TGTGCCAGCAGCTTCCAGGGGACGACTAATGAAAAACTGTTTTTT. The rearrangement uses TRBV7-2 and TRBJ1-4, with D possibly matching TRBD1 (6 bases). The CDR3 consists of 15 residues. Germline V gives CDR1 SGHTA, CDR2 FQGNSA. V gave up 3 bases and J gave up 2 bases, with 10 bases separating them. The whole variable domain, remainder taken from reference TRBV7-2 and TRBJ1-4, is GAGVSQSPSNKVTEKGKDVELRCDPISGHTALYWYRQSLGQGLEFLIYFQGNSAPDKSGLPSDRFSAERTGGSVSTLTIQRTQQEDSAVYLCASSFQGTTNEKLFFGSGTQLSVL.

This clonotype was detected only a few times. This chain connects TRBV5-4 to TRBJ1-2, with D maybe TRBD1 (5 bases). The germline gives CDR1 SGHNT, CDR2 YYREEE (reference sequence). This CDR3 is built from 15 residues. V lost 4 bases and J lost 4, with 17 bases in between. CDR3 in DNA: TGTGCCAGCAGCCAGAGGGGCTCCGGTGGCTATGGCTACACCTTC. It translates to CASSQRGSGGYGYTF. The whole variable domain, remainder taken from reference TRBV5-4 and TRBJ1-2, is ETGVTQSPTHLIKTRGQQVTLRCSSQSGHNTVSWYQQALGQGPQFIFQYYREEENGRGNFPPRFSGLQFPNYSSELNVNALELDDSALYLCASSQRGSGGYGYTFGSGTRLTVV.

This rearrangement joins TRBV7-2 to TRBJ2-2; D not resolved. The CDR3 consists of 15 residues. Germline V CDR1 and CDR2: SGHTA, FQGNSA. The ends were cut back, 5 bases at V and 1 base at J, with 11 bases in the middle. CDR3 loop: CASSRLLLNTGELFF. The DNA of the CDR3 is TGTGCCAGCAGCCGGCTACTCCTGAACACCGGGGAGCTGTTTTTT.

This clonotype was found a few times. The V and J genes are TRBV6-5 and TRBJ1-3; D remains unclear. Trimming pared 6 bases from V and 2 bases from J, leaving 14 bases between. Germline V gene lookup returns CDR1 MNHEY and CDR2 SVGAGI. This CDR3 comprises 15 residues. CDR3 sequence reads: CASRPFRRTGNTIYF. Here the CDR3 DNA reads TGTGCCAGCAGGCCCTTTCGGCGAACTGGAAACACCATATATTTT.

Ten or more counts support this clonotype. The chain employs TRBV2 and TRBJ1-1; maybe TRBD1 (5 bases). The CDR3 has 13 residues. Germline values: CDR1 SNHLY, CDR2 FYNNEI. Trimming pared 11 bases from V and 0 bases from J, leaving 13 bases between. The CDR3 nucleotides are TGTGCCGGACATAAGGGGATGAACACTGAAGCTTTCTTT. It translates to CAGHKGMNTEAFF.